This T cell receptor beta chain was profiled in a study of PD-L1 blockade in urothelial cancer. About the research overall: Blood drawn 3 weeks (second dose) and 6 weeks after treatment start was analyzed.

Stated time point: peripheral blood 6 weeks after treatment start. Assay: immunoSEQ multiplex PCR; the TCRdb copy retains only in-frame clones and omits some. Of tens of thousands of clones in the sample, about 89% were seen once. The germline V gene has CDR1 MDHEN and CDR2 SYDVKM. V lost 6 bases and J lost 3, with 21 bases in between. The CDR3 contains 17 residues. The sequence derives from a man in his sixties or seventies with urothelial cancer. This specimen consisted of PBMCs, obtained around atezolizumab (anti-PD-L1) treatment. The J gene is TRBJ1-5, the V gene TRBV28; possibly TRBD1 for D (5 bases). The CDR3 region is CASSSLRAGLSNQPQHF. CDR3 in DNA: TGTGCCAGCAGCTCACTGAGAGCGGGACTTTCCAATCAGCCCCAGCATTTT.